This T cell receptor (beta chain) was recorded in a study of T-cell reconstitution after alpha-beta-depleted transplantation in children. Broader study findings: At one year after transplant, newly produced T cells mostly accounted for T-cell counts and diversity. Expanded clones from the graft, numbering several hundred, reportedly supplied alpha-beta T cells about two months after transplant.

The TCRbeta library incorporated unique molecular identifiers. One entry per CDR3 protein, called by TCRdb with MiXCR from the PCR reads. The table includes around 72,000 distinct CDR3 sequences, roughly 4.9% detected once. Germline CDR1 and CDR2: MGHDK and SYGVNS. V dropped 8 bases and J dropped 1 base, with 20 bases sitting between them. The CDR3 loop spans 16 amino acids. This clonotype was seen many times. Its antigen is as yet unknown. The sequencing used PBMCs, mostly from graft donor cells, collected 180 days after TCRalphabeta/CD19-depleted stem cell transplant. The chain carries TRBV25-1 and TRBJ1-1, with a weak D call TRBD1 (5 bases). This receptor was taken from a boy in the first two years of life who had a stem cell transplant for acute myeloid leukemia, so the T cells may come from the graft donor. CDR3 bases: TGTGCCAGCGATGATGGAGGGAGGGGAGCGAACACTGAAGCTTTCTTT. This gives the protein CASDDGGRGANTEAFF.